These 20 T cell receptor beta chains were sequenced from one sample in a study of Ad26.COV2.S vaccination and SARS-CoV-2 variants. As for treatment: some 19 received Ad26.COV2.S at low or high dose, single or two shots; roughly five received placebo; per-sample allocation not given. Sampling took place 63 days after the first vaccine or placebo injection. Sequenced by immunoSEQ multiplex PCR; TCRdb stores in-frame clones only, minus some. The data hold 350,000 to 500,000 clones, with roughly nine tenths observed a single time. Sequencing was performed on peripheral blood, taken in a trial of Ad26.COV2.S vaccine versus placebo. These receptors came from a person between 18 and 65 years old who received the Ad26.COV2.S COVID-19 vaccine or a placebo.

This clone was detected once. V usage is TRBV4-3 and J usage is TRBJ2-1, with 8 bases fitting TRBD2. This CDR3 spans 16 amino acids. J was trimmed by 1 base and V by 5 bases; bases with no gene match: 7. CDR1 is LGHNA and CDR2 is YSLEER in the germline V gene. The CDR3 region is CASSVQRGPSYNEQFF. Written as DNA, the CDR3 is TGCGCCAGCAGCGTCCAGCGGGGGCCATCCTACAATGAGCAGTTCTTC.

CDR3 in DNA: TGTGCCAGCAGCTTAGAAGGGGGATCGGCGTCTGGGCAGTTCTTC. Translated, it gives CASSLEGGSASGQFF. The chain employs TRBV7-2 and TRBJ2-1, with D possibly matching TRBD1 (6 bases). CDR1 and CDR2 from the germline V gene are SGHTA and FQGNSA. The CDR3 extends over 15 amino acids. Trimming pared 1 base from V and 12 bases from J, leaving 19 bases between.

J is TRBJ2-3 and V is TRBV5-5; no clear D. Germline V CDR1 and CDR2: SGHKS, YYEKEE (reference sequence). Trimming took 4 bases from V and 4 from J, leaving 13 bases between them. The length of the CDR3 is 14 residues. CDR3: CASSPRESADTQYF. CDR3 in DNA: TGTGCCAGCAGCCCTAGGGAAAGCGCAGATACGCAGTATTTT.

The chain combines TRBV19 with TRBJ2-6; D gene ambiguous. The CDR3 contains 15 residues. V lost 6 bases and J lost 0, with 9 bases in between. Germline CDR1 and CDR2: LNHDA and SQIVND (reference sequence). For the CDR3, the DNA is TGTGCCAGTAGCTGGGTCAGCTCTGGGGCCAACGTCCTGACTTTC. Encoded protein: CASSWVSSGANVLTF.

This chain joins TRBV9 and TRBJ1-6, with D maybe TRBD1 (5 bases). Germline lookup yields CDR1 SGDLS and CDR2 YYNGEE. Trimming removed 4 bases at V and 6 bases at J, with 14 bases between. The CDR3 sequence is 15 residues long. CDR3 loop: CASSFSWGGNSPLHF. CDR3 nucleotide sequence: TGTGCCAGCAGCTTCAGCTGGGGGGGTAATTCACCCCTCCACTTT.

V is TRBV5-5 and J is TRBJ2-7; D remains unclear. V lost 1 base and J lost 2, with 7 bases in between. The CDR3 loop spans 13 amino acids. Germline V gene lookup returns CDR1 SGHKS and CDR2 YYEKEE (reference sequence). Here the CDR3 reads CASSLRPPYEQYV. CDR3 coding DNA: TGTGCCAGCAGCTTGCGCCCTCCCTACGAGCAGTACGTC.

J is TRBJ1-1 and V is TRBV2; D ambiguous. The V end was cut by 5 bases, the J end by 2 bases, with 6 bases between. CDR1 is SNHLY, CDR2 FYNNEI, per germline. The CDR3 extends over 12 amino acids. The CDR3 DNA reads TGTGCCAGCAGTTCGGATAACACTGAAGCTTTCTTT. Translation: CASSSDNTEAFF.

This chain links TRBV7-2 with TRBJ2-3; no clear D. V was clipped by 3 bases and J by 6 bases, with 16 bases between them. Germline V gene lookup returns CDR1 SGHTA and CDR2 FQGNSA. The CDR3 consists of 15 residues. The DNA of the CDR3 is TGTGCCAGCAGCTTGGGCATCCTCAAATTGGATACGCAGTATTTT. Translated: CASSLGILKLDTQYF.

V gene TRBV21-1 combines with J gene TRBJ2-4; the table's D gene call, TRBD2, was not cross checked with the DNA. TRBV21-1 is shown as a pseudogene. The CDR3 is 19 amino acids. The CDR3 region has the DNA TGTGCCAGCAGCATCGGGGGGATAGCGGAGGAGGGAGCCAAAAACATTCAGTACTTC. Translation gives CASSIGGIAEEGAKNIQYF.

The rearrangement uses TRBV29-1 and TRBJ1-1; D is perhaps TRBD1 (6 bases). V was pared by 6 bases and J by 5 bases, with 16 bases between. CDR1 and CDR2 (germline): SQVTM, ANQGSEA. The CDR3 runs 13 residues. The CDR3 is CSVARQVGTEAFF. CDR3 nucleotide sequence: TGCAGCGTCGCGCGACAGGTCGGAACTGAAGCTTTCTTT.

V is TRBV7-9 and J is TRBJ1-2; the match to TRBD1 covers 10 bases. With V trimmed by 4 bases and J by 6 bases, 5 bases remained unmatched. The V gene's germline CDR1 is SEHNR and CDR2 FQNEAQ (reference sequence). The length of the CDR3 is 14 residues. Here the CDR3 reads CASSSTGGEDGYTF. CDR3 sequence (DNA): TGTGCCAGCAGCTCGACAGGGGGCGAAGATGGCTACACCTTC.

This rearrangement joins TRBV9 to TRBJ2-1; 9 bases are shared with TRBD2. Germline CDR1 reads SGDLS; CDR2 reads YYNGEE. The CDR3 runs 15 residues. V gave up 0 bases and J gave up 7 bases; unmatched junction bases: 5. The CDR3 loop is CASSVGGGRANEQFF. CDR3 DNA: TGTGCCAGCAGCGTAGGTGGCGGGAGGGCAAATGAGCAGTTCTTC.

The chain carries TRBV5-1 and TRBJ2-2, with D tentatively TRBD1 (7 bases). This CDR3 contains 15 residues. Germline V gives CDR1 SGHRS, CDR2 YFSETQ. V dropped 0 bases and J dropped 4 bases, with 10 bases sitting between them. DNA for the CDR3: TGCGCCAGCAGCTTGGTTCAGGGGGGCACCGGGGAGCTGTTTTTT. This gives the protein CASSLVQGGTGELFF.

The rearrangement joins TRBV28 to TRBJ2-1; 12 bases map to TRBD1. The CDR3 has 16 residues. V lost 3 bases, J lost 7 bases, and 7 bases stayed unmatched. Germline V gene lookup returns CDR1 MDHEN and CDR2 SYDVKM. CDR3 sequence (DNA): TGTGCCAGCAGTTTGCGCCGGGACAGGGGGCGGAATGAGCAGTTCTTC. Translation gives CASSLRRDRGRNEQFF.

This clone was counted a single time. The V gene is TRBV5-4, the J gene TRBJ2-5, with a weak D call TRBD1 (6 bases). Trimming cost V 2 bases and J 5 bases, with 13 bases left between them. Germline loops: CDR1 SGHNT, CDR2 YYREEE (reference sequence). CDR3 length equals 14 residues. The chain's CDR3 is CASSFRFQGETQYF. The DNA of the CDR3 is TGTGCCAGCAGCTTTAGGTTTCAGGGGGAGACCCAGTACTTC.

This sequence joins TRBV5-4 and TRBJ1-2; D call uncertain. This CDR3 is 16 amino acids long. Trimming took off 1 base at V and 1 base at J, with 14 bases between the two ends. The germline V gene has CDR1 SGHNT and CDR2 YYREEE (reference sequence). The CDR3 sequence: CASSLRERWVNYGYTF. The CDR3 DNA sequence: TGTGCCAGCAGCTTGAGGGAGCGCTGGGTTAACTATGGCTACACCTTC.

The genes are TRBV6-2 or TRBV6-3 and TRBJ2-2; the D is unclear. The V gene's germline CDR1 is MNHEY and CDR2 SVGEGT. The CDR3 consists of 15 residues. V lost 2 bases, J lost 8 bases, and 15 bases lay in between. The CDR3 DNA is TGTGCCAGCAGTTACGACATCTTTCGGCCTGGGGAGCTGTTTTTT. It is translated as CASSYDIFRPGELFF.

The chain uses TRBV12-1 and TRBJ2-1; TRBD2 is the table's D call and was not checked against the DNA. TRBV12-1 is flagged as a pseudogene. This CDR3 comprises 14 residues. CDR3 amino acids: CASSRGSSYNEQFF. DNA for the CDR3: TGTGCCAGCTCCAGAGGGAGCTCCTACAATGAGCAGTTCTTC.

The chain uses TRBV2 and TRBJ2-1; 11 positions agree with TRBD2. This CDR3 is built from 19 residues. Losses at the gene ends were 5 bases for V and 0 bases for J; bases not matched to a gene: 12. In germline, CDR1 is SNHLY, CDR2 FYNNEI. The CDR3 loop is CASSSPRTSGRPSYNEQFF. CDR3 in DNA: TGTGCCAGCAGTTCCCCGAGGACTAGCGGGCGACCCTCCTACAATGAGCAGTTCTTC.

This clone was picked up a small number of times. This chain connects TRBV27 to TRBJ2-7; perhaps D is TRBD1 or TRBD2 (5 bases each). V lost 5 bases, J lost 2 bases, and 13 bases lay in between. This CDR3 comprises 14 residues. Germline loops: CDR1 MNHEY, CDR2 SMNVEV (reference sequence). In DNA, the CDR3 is TGTGCCAGCAGTCTCCGGGACGGTACCTACGAGCAGTACGTC. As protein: CASSLRDGTYEQYV.